This passage covers 27 T cell receptor beta chains from one sample sequenced in a study of T cell responses to AZD1222 COVID-19 vaccine. Repertoires were generated with immunoSEQ multiplex PCR, while TCRdb's copy carries only in-frame clones and drops some. The sample lists 90,000 to 140,000 clones, roughly 89% occurring once. Specimen: peripheral blood, collected 28 days after the second AZD1222 dose. The receptors come from an adult who received the AZD1222 COVID-19 vaccine.

The rearrangement uses TRBV7-3 and TRBJ2-7; D perhaps matches TRBD1 (6 bases). Germline V gene sequence: CDR1 SGHTA, CDR2 FQGTGA. CDR3 length: 13 amino acids. V lost 3 bases, J lost 4 bases, and 10 bases lay in between. This CDR3 is CASSFLTGYEQYF. CDR3 in DNA: TGTGCCAGCAGCTTCTTAACAGGGTACGAGCAGTACTTC. The complete variable domain, with remaining parts taken from reference TRBV7-3 and TRBJ2-7, reads GAGVSQTPSNKVTEKGKYVELRCDPISGHTALYWYRQSLGQGPEFLIYFQGTGAADDSGLPNDRFFAVRPEGSVSTLKIQRTERGDSAVYLCASSFLTGYEQYFGPGTRLTVT.

V and J are TRBV2 and TRBJ2-1, with 10 bases fitting TRBD2. The germline gives CDR1 SNHLY, CDR2 FYNNEI. V trimming: 2 bases; J trimming: 7 bases; junction bases outside the gene matches: 8. CDR3 length: 16 amino acids. The CDR3 sequence: CASSEPRTSGGNEQFF. For the CDR3, the DNA is TGTGCCAGCAGTGAACCCAGGACTAGCGGAGGGAATGAGCAGTTCTTC.

The chain is built from TRBV11-1 and TRBJ2-1; 7 positions agree with TRBD1. The CDR3 extends over 16 amino acids. The germline V gene encodes CDR1 SGHAT and CDR2 FQDESV (reference sequence). The V gene end was trimmed by 4 bases and the J gene end by 7 bases; junction bases not matched to a gene: 13. In DNA form, the CDR3 reads TGTGCCAGCAGCTCCAGGGGGACCGCTTTCTGGAATGAGCAGTTCTTC. It yields the protein CASSSRGTAFWNEQFF. Based on the CDR3 plus reference TRBV11-1 and TRBJ2-1, the full variable domain is EAEVAQSPRYKITEKSQAVAFWCDPISGHATLYWYRQILGQGPELLVQFQDESVVDDSQLPKDRFSAERLKGVDSTLKIQPAELGDSAMYLCASSSRGTAFWNEQFFGPGTRLTVL.

The rearrangement links TRBV10-3 to TRBJ2-7; 7 bases fit TRBD1. The ends lost 6 bases at V and 3 bases at J; junction bases unmatched: 5. Looked up from germline, CDR1 is ENHRY and CDR2 is SYGVKD. The CDR3 has 13 residues. The CDR3 is CAIRGTDSYEQYF. As DNA, the CDR3 is TGTGCCATCAGGGGGACAGACAGCTACGAGCAGTACTTC.

The rearrangement uses TRBV6-5 and TRBJ2-2, with unresolved D. This CDR3 is 14 amino acids long. Germline V gene sequence: CDR1 MNHEY, CDR2 SVGAGI. Trimming removed 8 bases from V and 2 bases from J, with 12 bases in between. DNA for the CDR3: TGTGCCAGCTCCCGCCTAGATAACACCGGGGAGCTGTTTTTT. Translated, it gives CASSRLDNTGELFF.

This clone has a handful of counts. V and J are TRBV15 and TRBJ1-1; D unclear. The germline V gene has CDR1 LNHNV and CDR2 YYDKDF (reference sequence). This CDR3 spans 16 amino acids. The V end lost 0 bases, the J end lost 2 bases, and 13 bases lay between the germline ends. The CDR3 DNA reads as TGTGCCACCAGCAGAGATCCTTCGATCTTCAACACTGAAGCTTTCTTT. The encoded protein is CATSRDPSIFNTEAFF. Variable domain in full (rest from reference TRBV15 and TRBJ1-1): DAMVIQNPRYQVTQFGKPVTLSCSQTLNHNVMYWYQQKSSQAPKLLFHYYDKDFNNEADTPDNFQSRRPNTSFCFLDIRSPGLGDTAMYLCATSRDPSIFNTEAFFGQGTRLTVV.

This chain uses TRBV5-5 with TRBJ1-5, with unresolved D. The V and J ends lost 2 bases and 15 bases respectively, with 24 bases between them. The germline gives CDR1 SGHKS, CDR2 YYEKEE (reference sequence). This CDR3 spans 15 amino acids. The CDR3 is CASSLEPSSVPGLHF. DNA for the CDR3: TGTGCCAGCAGCTTAGAACCCTCTTCAGTCCCAGGACTGCATTTT.

The chain uses TRBV12-3 or TRBV12-4 and TRBJ2-7, with a weak D call TRBD1 (6 bases). CDR3 size: 12 residues. The V end was cut by 5 bases, the J end by 8 bases, with 13 bases between. As DNA, the CDR3 is TGTGCCAGCAGTCACTTACAGGGAAAGCAGTACTTC. Residues: CASSHLQGKQYF.

The rearrangement links TRBV29-1 to TRBJ2-5, with D possibly TRBD1 on 6 matching bases. Germline V gene data show CDR1 as SQVTM and CDR2 as ANQGSEA. CDR3 length equals 15 residues. Trimming took 4 bases from V and 5 from J, leaving 20 bases between them. The CDR3, as DNA: TGCAGCGTTGTGGACCCAAACAGGGCTGGCGAGACCCAGTACTTC. Encoded protein: CSVVDPNRAGETQYF.

This clone was detected only once. The J gene is TRBJ2-1, the V gene TRBV27; 7 bases line up with TRBD2. Trimming removed 1 base from V and 4 bases from J; junction bases left unmatched: 7. This CDR3 is 16 amino acids long. Germline CDR1 reads MNHEY; CDR2 reads SMNVEV (reference sequence). The CDR3 spells CASSLWASGSYNEQFF. The DNA for the CDR3 is TGTGCCAGCAGTTTATGGGCTAGCGGAAGTTACAATGAGCAGTTCTTC.

The chain recombines TRBV6-5 with TRBJ2-5, with D tentatively TRBD2 (6 bases). Germline values: CDR1 MNHEY, CDR2 SVGAGI. The CDR3 contains 16 residues. Trimming left V 0 bases short and J 4 bases short, with 15 bases between. CDR3: CASSYSRRGGGETQYF. The CDR3 region has the DNA TGTGCCAGCAGTTACTCGAGGAGGGGCGGTGGAGAGACCCAGTACTTC.

The chain combines TRBV5-1 with TRBJ2-5, with 9 bases lining up with TRBD1. V was clipped by 4 bases and J by 10 bases; unmatched bases: 14. Germline V lookup: CDR1 SGHRS, CDR2 YFSETQ. The CDR3 contains 15 residues. CDR3 DNA sequence: TGCGCCAGCAGCAACGGACAGGGGCCAGTGGGGATCCAGTACTTC. Encoded protein: CASSNGQGPVGIQYF.

This sequence joins TRBV19 and TRBJ2-7; D may be TRBD1 (6 bases). CDR1 and CDR2 (germline): LNHDA, SQIVND (reference sequence). The CDR3 is made up of 12 amino acids. Trimming cost V 6 bases and J 4 bases, with 10 bases left between them. Here the CDR3 DNA reads TGTGCCAGTAGAGACAGGTGGTACGAGCAGTACTTC. It yields the protein CASRDRWYEQYF.

V and J are TRBV19 and TRBJ1-1; 8 nucleotides align to TRBD1. The CDR3 has 14 residues. Germline values: CDR1 LNHDA, CDR2 SQIVND (reference sequence). V lost 5 bases to trimming and J lost 3 bases; unmatched junction nucleotides: 5. Here the CDR3 reads CASSDRGKYTEAFF. For the CDR3, the DNA is TGTGCCAGTAGTGACAGGGGAAAATACACTGAAGCTTTCTTT.

This clone was detected once. The V call is TRBV30, the J call TRBJ2-7; D is undetermined. The CDR3 runs 14 residues. Germline CDR1 and CDR2: GTSNPN and SVGIG (reference sequence). V was trimmed by 3 bases and J by 2 bases, leaving 14 bases between them. CDR3: CAWRDTLRPYEQYF. DNA of the CDR3: TGTGCCTGGAGGGATACTCTCCGGCCCTACGAGCAGTACTTC.

The genes are TRBV7-6 and TRBJ2-2; D ambiguous. The CDR3 has 14 residues. CDR1 is SGHVS and CDR2 is FNYEAQ in the germline V gene. Trimming removed 6 bases from V and 1 base from J, with 9 bases in between. CDR3 DNA sequence: TGTGCCAGCAGTCCCGATTGGAACACCGGGGAGCTGTTTTTT. This sequence encodes CASSPDWNTGELFF. Supplemented by reference TRBV7-6 and TRBJ2-2, the full variable domain reads GAGVSQSPRYKVTKRGQDVALRCDPISGHVSLYWYRQALGQGPEFLTYFNYEAQQDKSGLPNDRFSAERPEGSISTLTIQRTEQRDSAMYRCASSPDWNTGELFFGEGSRLTVL.

This chain connects TRBV5-1 to TRBJ2-1; D gene unclear. This CDR3 has 12 residues. Germline loops: CDR1 SGHRS, CDR2 YFSETQ. V dropped 2 bases and J dropped 10 bases, with 10 bases sitting between them. CDR3 in DNA: TGCGCCAGCAGCTTTGGAGAAGGAGAGCAGTTCTTC. This codes for CASSFGEGEQFF.

The chain carries TRBV6-2 or TRBV6-3 and TRBJ2-7, with D perhaps given as TRBD1 or TRBD2 (6 bases each). Deletions cut 0 bases from V and 3 bases from J, with 12 bases between. This CDR3 is built from 15 residues. CDR1 MNHEY and CDR2 SVGEGT come from the germline V gene. The CDR3 sequence is CASSYSEGGGYEQYF. CDR3 DNA: TGTGCCAGCAGTTACTCGGAGGGGGGAGGCTACGAGCAGTACTTC.

The chain links TRBV28 to TRBJ1-5, with D perhaps TRBD1 (5 bases). This CDR3 contains 17 residues. The germline V and J ends were trimmed by 3 bases and 2 bases, with 17 bases remaining between them. Germline V gene sequence: CDR1 MDHEN, CDR2 SYDVKM. The CDR3 sequence: CASSFLRALRGNQPQHF. CDR3 DNA: TGTGCCAGCAGTTTTCTCAGGGCCCTCAGGGGCAATCAGCCCCAGCATTTT. Variable domain in full (rest from reference TRBV28 and TRBJ1-5): DVKVTQSSRYLVKRTGEKVFLECVQDMDHENMFWYRQDPGLGLRLIYFSYDVKMKEKGDIPEGYSVSREKKERFSLILESASTNQTSMYLCASSFLRALRGNQPQHFGDGTRLSIL.

The genes are TRBV5-4 and TRBJ2-3; 13 bases agree with TRBD2. The CDR3 is made up of 18 amino acids. Germline V CDR1 and CDR2: SGHNT, YYREEE (reference sequence). V shed 0 bases, J shed 4 bases, and the junction held 8 bases outside the gene matches. The CDR3 bases are TGTGCCAGCAGCTTGGGACTAGCGGGAGGAACTTTCGCAGATACGCAGTATTTT. Protein sequence: CASSLGLAGGTFADTQYF.

The chain links TRBV6-2 or TRBV6-3 to TRBJ1-1; D is perhaps TRBD1 (6 bases). V shed 5 bases and J shed 6 bases, with 19 bases lying between them. The germline CDR1 and CDR2 sequences are MNHEY and SVGEGT. The CDR3 is 15 amino acids. CDR3 region: CASSLPARGESEAFF. CDR3 nucleotides: TGTGCCAGCAGTCTACCAGCCAGGGGCGAATCTGAAGCTTTCTTT.

The gene calls are TRBV30 and TRBJ2-3; D not certain. Germline V gives CDR1 GTSNPN, CDR2 SVGIG (reference sequence). The CDR3 runs 11 residues. V lost 4 bases to trimming and J lost 6 bases, with 8 bases between them. CDR3 DNA sequence: TGTGCCTGGACCCCAAGGGATACGCAGTATTTT. Protein sequence: CAWTPRDTQYF. Full variable domain (outside the CDR3, taken from reference TRBV30 and TRBJ2-3): SQTIHQWPATLVQPVGSPLSLECTVEGTSNPNLYWYRQAAGRGLQLLFYSVGIGQISSEVPQNLSASRPQDRQFILSSKKLLLSDSGFYLCAWTPRDTQYFGPGTRLTVL.

The rearrangement joins TRBV6-2 or TRBV6-3 to TRBJ1-2; no clear D gene. The germline CDR1 and CDR2 sequences are MNHEY and SVGEGT. The CDR3 spans 15 residues. Trimming pared 1 base from V and 2 bases from J, leaving 11 bases between. The CDR3: CASSYYRDRNYGYTF. CDR3 in DNA: TGTGCCAGCAGTTACTACCGTGATAGGAACTATGGCTACACCTTC.

This chain connects TRBV28 to TRBJ1-1; no reliable D call. Trimming pared 2 bases from V and 0 bases from J, leaving 7 bases between. CDR1 MDHEN and CDR2 SYDVKM come from the germline V gene. The CDR3 spans 14 residues. The CDR3 DNA reads TGTGCCAGCAGTTTACGTAACTTGAACACTGAAGCTTTCTTT. This codes for CASSLRNLNTEAFF.

The chain carries TRBV7-9 and TRBJ2-7; D may be TRBD1 or TRBD2 (5 bases each). Per germline, CDR1 SEHNR and CDR2 FQNEAQ (reference sequence). Deletions cut 5 bases from V and 6 bases from J, with 11 bases between. The CDR3 spans 12 residues. CDR3 nucleotide sequence: TGTGCCAGCAGCCGGGGACCAAGCGAGCAGTACTTC. Its protein product is CASSRGPSEQYF.

This chain connects TRBV5-1 to TRBJ1-4; D might be TRBD1 (5 bases). Germline CDR1 SGHRS, CDR2 YFSETQ. CDR3 length equals 14 residues. V was clipped by 4 bases and J by 3 bases, with 10 bases between them. The CDR3 DNA reads TGCGCCAGCAGCCAGGGACGGGCTAATGAAAAACTGTTTTTT. This encodes CASSQGRANEKLFF.

The chain employs TRBV6-5 and TRBJ2-7; TRBD2 aligns across 9 bases. The CDR3 contains 14 residues. With 6 bases clipped from V and 0 bases from J, the junction kept 3 bases outside the gene matches. CDR1 MNHEY and CDR2 SVGAGI come from the germline V gene. CDR3 DNA: TGTGCCAGCAGGCTAGCGGGATCCTCCTACGAGCAGTACTTC. Translation: CASRLAGSSYEQYF.